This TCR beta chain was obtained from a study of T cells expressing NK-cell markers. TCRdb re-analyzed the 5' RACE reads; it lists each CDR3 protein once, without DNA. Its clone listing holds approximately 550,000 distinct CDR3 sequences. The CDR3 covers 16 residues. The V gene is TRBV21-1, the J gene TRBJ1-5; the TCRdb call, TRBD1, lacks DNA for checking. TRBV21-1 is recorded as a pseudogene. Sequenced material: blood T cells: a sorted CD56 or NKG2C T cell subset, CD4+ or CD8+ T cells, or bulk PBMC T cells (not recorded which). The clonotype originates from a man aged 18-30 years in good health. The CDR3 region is CASSKPQGPSNQPQHF.